Sequencing of this TCR beta chain was carried out in a study of beta chain features in type 1 diabetes. On this clone itself: Within the sample, other DNA sequences also encode this same CDR3.

The CDR3 sequence is 13 residues long. From germline, CDR1 is GTSNPN and CDR2 SVGIG (reference sequence). V was cut by 1 base and J by 2 bases, with 8 bases left in between. Isolated RNA was reverse transcribed in full, so expressed TCRB transcripts were sequenced. Profiling relied on immunoSEQ multiplex PCR, and the TCRdb table lists in-frame clones only, not all of them. The data contain a few hundred thousand clones, more than 13% of them singletons. This chain joins TRBV30 and TRBJ1-1; D possibly corresponds to TRBD1 (5 bases). This clonotype was sampled from a woman aged 18 to 35 in good health. The sample taken for sequencing was naive CD4+ T cells from blood. The CDR3 region is CAWSGQTNTEAFF. CDR3 DNA sequence: TGTGCCTGGAGTGGACAGACCAACACTGAAGCTTTCTTT.